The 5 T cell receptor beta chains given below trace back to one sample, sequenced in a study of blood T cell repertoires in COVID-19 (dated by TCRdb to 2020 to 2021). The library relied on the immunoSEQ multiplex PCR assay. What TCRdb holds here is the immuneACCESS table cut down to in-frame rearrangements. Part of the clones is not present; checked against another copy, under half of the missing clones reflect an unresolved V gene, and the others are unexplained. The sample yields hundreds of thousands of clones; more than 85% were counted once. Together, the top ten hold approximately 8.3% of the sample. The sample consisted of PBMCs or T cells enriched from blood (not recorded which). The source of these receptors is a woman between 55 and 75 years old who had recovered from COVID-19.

CDR3 amino acids: CASSLGTGSYGYTF. CDR3 bases: TGTGCCAGCAGCTTAGGGACAGGGTCCTATGGCTACACCTTC. V gene TRBV7-9 combines with J gene TRBJ1-2, with 8 bases identical to TRBD1. There are 14 residues in the CDR3. CDR1 SEHNR and CDR2 FQNEAQ come from the germline V gene (reference sequence). J was trimmed by 4 bases and V by 1 base; bases with no gene match: 2.

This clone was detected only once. CDR3 in amino acids: CASRSTGDSGNTIYF. The CDR3 DNA sequence: TGTGCCAGCAGATCGACAGGGGACTCTGGAAACACCATATATTTT. The chain combines TRBV9 with TRBJ1-3, with 8 bases that match TRBD1. The CDR3 runs 15 residues. The germline gives CDR1 SGDLS, CDR2 YYNGEE. J lost 0 bases, V lost 5 bases, and 4 bases had no gene match.

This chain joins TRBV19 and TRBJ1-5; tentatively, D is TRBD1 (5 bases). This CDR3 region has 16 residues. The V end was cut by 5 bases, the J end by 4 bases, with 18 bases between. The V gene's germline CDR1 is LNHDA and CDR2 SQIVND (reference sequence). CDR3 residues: CASSPLRAGRNQPQHF. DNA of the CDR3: TGTGCCAGTAGTCCTCTCAGGGCAGGGAGGAATCAGCCCCAGCATTTT.

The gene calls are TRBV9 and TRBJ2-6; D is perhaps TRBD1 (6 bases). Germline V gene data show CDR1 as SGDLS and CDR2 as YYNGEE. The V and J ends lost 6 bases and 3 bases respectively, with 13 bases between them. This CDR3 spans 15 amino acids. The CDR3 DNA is TGTGCCAGCACCTTAAGGGGGAGTGGGGCCAACGTCCTGACTTTC. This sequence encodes CASTLRGSGANVLTF.

CDR3 bases: TGCGCCAGCAGACTCTCTCGGGGAAATTTCTTCCTTAACACTGAAGCTTTCTTT. Translation: CASRLSRGNFFLNTEAFF. The gene calls are TRBV5-1 and TRBJ1-1; unclear D gene. The CDR3 runs 18 residues. CDR1 SGHRS and CDR2 YFSETQ come from the germline V gene. V lost 5 bases to trimming and J lost 2 bases, with 25 bases between them.